This TCR beta chain was sequenced during a study of T cell responses to AZD1222 COVID-19 vaccine. About the research overall: Both about-4-week and about-12-week second-dose recipients were combined. Study observations and caveats: The study identified only five or six AZD1222 recipients as seropositive at baseline. Two AZD1222 doses significantly raised spike-specific TCR breadth and depth over controls.

About this clone: Its matching antigen is unknown.

The CDR3 has 12 amino acids. V was clipped by 4 bases and J by 8 bases, with 11 bases between them. CDR1 and CDR2 (germline): LGHDT, YNNKEL (reference sequence). The method was immunoSEQ multiplex PCR; TCRdb's version includes in-frame clones alone and lacks a portion of them. The profile shows tens of thousands of clones, 76% of them singletons. V and J are TRBV3-1 (or the pseudogene TRBV3-2) and TRBJ1-2; possibly TRBD1 for D (5 bases). This clonotype originated in an adult in good health. Sequencing used peripheral blood, obtained on day 0 of AZD1222 vaccination. CDR3 residues: CASSPRGGGYTF. The CDR3 region has the DNA TGTGCCAGCAGCCCTAGGGGCGGCGGCTACACCTTC.